This TCR beta chain is drawn from a study of T cells expressing NK-cell markers (dated by TCRdb to the early 2020s). Broadly, across the study: Roughly 8 donors provided sorted CD3+CD56+NKG2C+, CD3+CD56+NKG2C- and CD3+CD56-NKG2C+ T-cell subsets, whose TCR beta-chain repertoires were profiled. Seven of the eight sequenced donors were HCMV-seropositive and one was HCMV-seronegative. The eight sequenced donors were randomly selected healthy volunteers, three men and five women. Illumina HiSeq 2000/2500, MiSeq or NextSeq was used to sequence libraries as 2 x 150 bp reads. Broader findings and caveats from the paper: In over five donors, the dominant CD3+CD56+NKG2C+ clonotypes were among the top 10 CD8+ clonotypes and accounted for roughly 1.0-8% of CD8+ T cells. Whether the expanded NKG2C-expressing T cell clones were specific for HCMV antigens was left unclear. Those dominant clonotypes were again the most abundant among CD3+CD56-NKG2C+ cells in a few donors, at about 28.3-60.1%.

A commercial ELISA kit detecting HCMV-specific IgG in serum was used to determine HCMV serostatus. Peripheral blood mononuclear cells were isolated from blood by Ficoll density gradient centrifugation. Data came from an Illumina HiSeq 2000. 5'RACE template switching, by which a universal primer site and unique molecular identifiers were added, was used to make TCR beta cDNA libraries. cDNA synthesis was primed from the TCR beta constant segment and was followed by two successive PCR amplification steps. The study's processing was this. MIGEC was used to demultiplex reads and group the reads by UMI, and MiTCR was used to assemble and quantify clonotypes. Only TCR cDNA sequences supported by at least two reads were kept to exclude erroneous sequences. The tcR package was used for downstream repertoire analysis, and clonotypes were matched between fractions using CDR3 nucleotide sequence together with V segment. VDJmatch was used to annotate antigen specificity against VDJdb, with one amino acid substitution in CDR3 permitted. Each CDR3 protein sequence appears as one entry after TCRdb reprocessed the reads, and no DNA is included. None of the V and J calls come from the authors' own analysis; TCRdb made them. The sample table includes approximately 170,000 distinct CDR3 sequences. Together, the top ten hold over 20% of the sample.

From cysteine to phenylalanine, the CDR3 is 17 amino acids long. The DNA is not on file. Based on the germline V gene, the CDR1 and CDR2 sequences are SNHLY and FYNNEI. Notes on this clonotype: No cognate antigen has been identified for it.

The receptor chain draws on TRBV2 and TRBJ2-4; TCRdb gives TRBD2 as the D gene, but with no DNA this cannot be confirmed. This sequence originates from a man aged 18-70 years in good health. Sequencing was done on a sample of blood T cells: a sorted CD56 or NKG2C T cell subset, CD4+ or CD8+ T cells, or bulk PBMC T cells (not recorded which). The CDR3 sequence is CASSPFGGDWAKNIQYF.